What follows is one TCR beta chain and its context. What it binds is unknown. The data are from a study of T cell clonotyping in hematopoietic cell transplantation. Whole-study findings and limits: After transplant, recipient diversity fell while pathologically expanded clonotypes grew through day 180. At the given depth, recipient repertoires were over 95% de novo clonotypes.

Generated by immunoSEQ multiplex PCR, the TCRdb table keeps only in-frame clones and is missing some. The sample yields about 12,000 clones, 75% to 90% seen once. Material: peripheral blood mononuclear cells. This sequence was found in a human donor who either received an allogeneic hematopoietic cell transplant for a myeloid malignancy or was a related donor (not recorded which). Some clones in this sample may be carry-over from other donors' samples.

The CDR3 DNA reads as TGTGCCAGCAGCGTAGATCCGGGACGGACCTACGAGCAGTACTTC. This translates into CASSVDPGRTYEQYF. The chain recombines TRBV9 with TRBJ2-7; perhaps D is TRBD1 or TRBD2 (5 bases each). The ends were cut back, 0 bases at V and 2 bases at J, with 12 bases in the middle. This CDR3 region has 15 residues. Germline lookup yields CDR1 SGDLS and CDR2 YYNGEE.